One sample yielded the 17 T cell receptor beta chains listed below, sequenced in a study of blood T cell repertoires in COVID-19. Using immunoSEQ multiplex PCR, the repertoire was profiled, and TCRdb retains in-frame clones only, with some absent. The repertoire holds 200,000 to 250,000 clones, with around 90% as singletons. Source material: PBMCs or T cells enriched from blood (not recorded which). These receptor sequences come from a man aged 25 to 40 who had recovered from COVID-19.

The chain couples TRBV18 to TRBJ1-1, with 7 bases aligning to TRBD1. This CDR3 comprises 14 residues. Germline V gene data show CDR1 as KGHSH and CDR2 as LQKENI. Trimming took 4 bases from V and 1 from J; bases not matched to a gene: 3. CDR3: CASSQQGPNTEAFF. Written as DNA, the CDR3 is TGTGCCAGCTCACAACAGGGGCCGAACACTGAAGCTTTCTTT.

The rearrangement uses TRBV19 and TRBJ1-5, with 8 bases matching TRBD1. Germline V lookup: CDR1 LNHDA, CDR2 SQIVND (reference sequence). The CDR3 is 15 residues long. V shed 10 bases, J shed 1 base, and the junction held 9 bases outside the gene matches. The CDR3 DNA follows: TGTGCCACCCTATCGACAGGGGAGAGCAATCAGCCCCAGCATTTT. Translated: CATLSTGESNQPQHF.

The chain employs TRBV5-6 and TRBJ2-7; TRBD2 matches 11 bases. There are 16 residues in the CDR3. After removal of 1 base from V and 6 bases from J, the junction contained 9 bases not matched to a gene. Germline V gene sequence: CDR1 SGHDT, CDR2 YYEEEE. The CDR3 DNA follows: TGTGCCAGCAGCTTGATTACTAGCGGGAGAAATGTCGAGCAGTACTTC. Translated: CASSLITSGRNVEQYF. Full variable domain (rest looked up from reference TRBV5-6 and TRBJ2-7): DAGVTQSPTHLIKTRGQQVTLRCSPKSGHDTVSWYQQALGQGPQFIFQYYEEEERQRGNFPDRFSGHQFPNYSSELNVNALLLGDSALYLCASSLITSGRNVEQYFGPGTRLTVT.

The V and J genes are TRBV5-3 and TRBJ2-5, with 7 positions matching TRBD1. TRBV5-3 belongs to the ORF category, with a function that is uncertain. CDR3 length: 14 amino acids. J gave up 5 bases and V 8 bases, and 12 bases lay outside the gene matches. For the CDR3, the DNA is TGTGCCAGGACAGGGAACCTGGTCCGGGAGACCCAGTACTTC. It specifies CARTGNLVRETQYF.

The chain links TRBV19 to TRBJ1-1; 9 nucleotides line up with TRBD1. Germline V gene data show CDR1 as LNHDA and CDR2 as SQIVND (reference sequence). J was trimmed by 3 bases and V by 4 bases; bases with no gene match: 3. This CDR3 is 14 amino acids long. CDR3 amino acids: CASSTTGGYTEAFF. In nucleotides, the CDR3 is TGTGCCAGTAGTACTACAGGGGGCTACACTGAAGCTTTCTTT. Drawing the rest from reference TRBV19 and TRBJ1-1, the complete variable domain is DGGITQSPKYLFRKEGQNVTLSCEQNLNHDAMYWYRQDPGQGLRLIYYSQIVNDFQKGDIAEGYSVSREKKESFPLTVTSAQKNPTAFYLCASSTTGGYTEAFFGQGTRLTVV.

The rearrangement joins TRBV19 to TRBJ1-5; the D gene is possibly TRBD1 (5 bases). The V and J ends lost 1 base and 7 bases respectively, with 20 bases between them. In germline, CDR1 is LNHDA, CDR2 SQIVND (reference sequence). This CDR3 is built from 17 residues. The CDR3 region has the DNA TGTGCCAGTAGTATAGTTTTTCTGGGGCCCCAAGTGCAGCCCCAGCATTTT. Its translation: CASSIVFLGPQVQPQHF.

This clone was detected only once. J is TRBJ1-1 and V is TRBV28; unclear D gene. The CDR3 totals 13 residues. Trimming stripped 8 bases from V and 4 bases from J, with 14 bases between. Germline V lookup: CDR1 MDHEN, CDR2 SYDVKM. CDR3 nucleotide sequence: TGTGCCAGCTTAAAGCCTACCCTCACTGAAGCTTTCTTT. It codes for CASLKPTLTEAFF.

This chain joins TRBV5-4 and TRBJ2-7; the match to TRBD1 covers 11 bases. The CDR3 consists of 15 residues. J lost 9 bases, V lost 0 bases, and 8 bases had no gene match. In germline, CDR1 is SGHNT, CDR2 YYREEE (reference sequence). CDR3 loop: CASSLAGTGGSGQYF. The CDR3 DNA sequence: TGTGCCAGCAGCTTGGCCGGGACAGGGGGTTCTGGGCAGTACTTC.

The chain combines TRBV5-1 with TRBJ2-2; TRBD2 matches at 8 bases. The CDR3 is 15 residues long. V lost 1 base, J lost 6 bases, and 5 bases stayed unmatched. CDR1 is SGHRS, CDR2 YFSETQ, per germline. The CDR3 DNA follows: TGCGCCAGCAGCTTGTTCAGCGGGAGCCCCGGGGAGCTGTTTTTT. Protein sequence: CASSLFSGSPGELFF.

The chain joins TRBV28 to TRBJ1-6; tentative D call: TRBD1 (6 bases). Per germline, CDR1 MDHEN and CDR2 SYDVKM. This CDR3 is 14 amino acids long. V was cut by 2 bases and J by 9 bases, with 11 bases left in between. CDR3 DNA: TGTGCCAGCAGTTTAGACAGGTTAAGTTCACCCCTCCACTTT. Protein sequence: CASSLDRLSSPLHF.

The genes are TRBV5-8 and TRBJ1-2; no clear D. CDR3 size: 13 residues. In germline, CDR1 is SGHTS, CDR2 YDEGEE. V dropped 4 bases and J dropped 7 bases, with 14 bases sitting between them. CDR3 in amino acids: CASSPLWRSGYTF. CDR3 bases: TGTGCCAGCAGCCCGTTGTGGAGGAGTGGCTACACCTTC.

The rearrangement links TRBV6-2 or TRBV6-3 to TRBJ1-1; TRBD1 is a possible D gene (5 bases). Germline CDR1 and CDR2: MNHEY and SVGEGT. Between the trimmed V and J ends, which lost 4 bases and 2 bases, there was a span of 11 bases. CDR3 length equals 14 residues. In nucleotides, the CDR3 is TGTGCCAGCAGTTTTCGACAGTTCAACACTGAAGCTTTCTTT. Translation: CASSFRQFNTEAFF.

This chain links TRBV18 with TRBJ1-1; 9 nucleotides align to TRBD1. In germline, CDR1 is KGHSH, CDR2 LQKENI. The CDR3 covers 15 residues. The V gene end was trimmed by 3 bases and the J gene end by 4 bases; junction bases not matched to a gene: 6. CDR3 DNA sequence: TGTGCCAGCTCACCGACAGGGGGGTGGGGCACTGAAGCTTTCTTT. The encoded protein is CASSPTGGWGTEAFF.

The CDR3 sequence is CASSSGLAGGPETQYF. The DNA for the CDR3 is TGTGCCAGCAGCTCGGGACTAGCGGGGGGGCCGGAGACCCAGTACTTC. The J gene is TRBJ2-5, the V gene TRBV5-4; 16 bases are a match to TRBD2. The V segment lost 3 bases and the J segment 5 bases; nucleotides outside the gene matches: 4. Germline CDR1 reads SGHNT; CDR2 reads YYREEE (reference sequence). This CDR3 is 16 amino acids long.

The CDR3 region is CASSRSRVSGNTIYF. CDR3 DNA sequence: TGCGCCAGCAGCCGAAGCAGGGTATCTGGAAACACCATATATTTT. The chain carries TRBV4-1 and TRBJ1-3, with D perhaps TRBD1 (5 bases). This CDR3 contains 15 residues. V lost 4 bases and J lost 1, with 11 bases in between. Per germline, CDR1 MGHRA and CDR2 YSYEKL.

The V gene is TRBV19, the J gene TRBJ2-1; possibly TRBD1 for D (6 bases). Trimming removed 5 bases from V and 7 bases from J, with 24 bases in between. CDR1 is LNHDA, CDR2 SQIVND, per germline (reference sequence). This CDR3 contains 17 residues. The CDR3 protein is CASSSWPPGHFQNEQFF. The CDR3 coding sequence is TGTGCCAGTAGTTCGTGGCCTCCGGGACATTTCCAGAATGAGCAGTTCTTC. The full variable domain, with the rest looked up from reference TRBV19 and TRBJ2-1, is DGGITQSPKYLFRKEGQNVTLSCEQNLNHDAMYWYRQDPGQGLRLIYYSQIVNDFQKGDIAEGYSVSREKKESFPLTVTSAQKNPTAFYLCASSSWPPGHFQNEQFFGPGTRLTVL.

The genes are TRBV7-9 and TRBJ1-5; 10 nucleotides align to TRBD1. Germline-derived CDR1 and CDR2 are SEHNR and FQNEAQ (reference sequence). This CDR3 is 17 amino acids long. With 1 base clipped from V and 5 bases from J, the junction kept 8 bases outside the gene matches. This CDR3 reads CASSLGLGTGADQPQHF. The CDR3, as DNA: TGTGCCAGCAGCTTAGGTTTGGGGACAGGGGCCGATCAGCCCCAGCATTTT.